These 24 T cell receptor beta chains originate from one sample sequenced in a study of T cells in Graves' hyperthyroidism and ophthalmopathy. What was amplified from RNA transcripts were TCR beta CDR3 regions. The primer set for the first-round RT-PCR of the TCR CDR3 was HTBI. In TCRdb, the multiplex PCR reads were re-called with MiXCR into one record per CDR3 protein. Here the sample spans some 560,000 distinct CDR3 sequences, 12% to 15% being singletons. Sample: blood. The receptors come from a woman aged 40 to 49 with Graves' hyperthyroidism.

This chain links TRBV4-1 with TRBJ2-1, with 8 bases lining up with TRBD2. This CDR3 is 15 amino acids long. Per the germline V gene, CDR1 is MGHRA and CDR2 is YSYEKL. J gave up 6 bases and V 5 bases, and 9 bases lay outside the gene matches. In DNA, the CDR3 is TGCGCCAGCAGCAGGCAATGGCTAGCGGGCAATGAGCAGTTCTTC. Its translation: CASSRQWLAGNEQFF.

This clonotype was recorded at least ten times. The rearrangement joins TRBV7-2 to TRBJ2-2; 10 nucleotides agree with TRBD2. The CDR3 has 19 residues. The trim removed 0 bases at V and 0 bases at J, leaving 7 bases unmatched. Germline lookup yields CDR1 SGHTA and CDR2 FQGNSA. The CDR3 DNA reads TGTGCCAGCAGCTTAGCTTTCAGCGGGAGGGCAACGAACACCGGGGAGCTGTTTTTT. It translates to CASSLAFSGRATNTGELFF.

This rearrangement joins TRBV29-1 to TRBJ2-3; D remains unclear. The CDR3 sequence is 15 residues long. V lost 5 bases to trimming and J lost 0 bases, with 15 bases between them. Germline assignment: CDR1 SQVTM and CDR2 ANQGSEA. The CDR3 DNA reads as TGCAGCGTTTGTTTTGGGTCCACTAGCACAGATACGCAGTATTTT. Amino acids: CSVCFGSTSTDTQYF.

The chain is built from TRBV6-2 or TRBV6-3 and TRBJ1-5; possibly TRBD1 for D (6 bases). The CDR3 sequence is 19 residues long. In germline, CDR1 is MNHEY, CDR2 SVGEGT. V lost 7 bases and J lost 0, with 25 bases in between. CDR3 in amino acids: CASKSIGGRDMNSNQPQHF. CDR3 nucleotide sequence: TGTGCCAGCAAAAGTATAGGGGGGAGGGACATGAATAGCAATCAGCCCCAGCATTTT.

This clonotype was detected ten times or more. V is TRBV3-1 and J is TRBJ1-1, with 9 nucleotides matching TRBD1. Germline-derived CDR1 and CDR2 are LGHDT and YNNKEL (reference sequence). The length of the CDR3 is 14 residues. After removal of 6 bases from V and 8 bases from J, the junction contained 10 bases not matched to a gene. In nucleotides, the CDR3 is TGTGCCAGCAGGCCCCGGGGACAGGGACTCGAAGCTTTCTTT. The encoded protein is CASRPRGQGLEAFF.

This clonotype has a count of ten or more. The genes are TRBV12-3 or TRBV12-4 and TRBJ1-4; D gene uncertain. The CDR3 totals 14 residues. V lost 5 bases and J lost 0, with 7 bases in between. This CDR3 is CASSNSPTNEKLFF. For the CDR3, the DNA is TGTGCCAGCAGTAACAGCCCAACTAATGAAAAACTGTTTTTT.

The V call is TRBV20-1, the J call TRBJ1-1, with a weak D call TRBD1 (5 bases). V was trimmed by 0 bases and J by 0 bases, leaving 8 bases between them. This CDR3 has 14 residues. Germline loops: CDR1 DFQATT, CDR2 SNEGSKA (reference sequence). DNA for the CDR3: TGCAGTGCTAGAGATGACAGCCTGAACACTGAAGCTTTCTTT. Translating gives CSARDDSLNTEAFF.

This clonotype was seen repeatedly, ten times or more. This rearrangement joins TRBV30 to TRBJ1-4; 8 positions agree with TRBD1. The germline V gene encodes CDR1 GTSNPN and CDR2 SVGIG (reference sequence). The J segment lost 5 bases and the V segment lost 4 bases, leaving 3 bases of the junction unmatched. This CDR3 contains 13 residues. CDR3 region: CAWKGQGNEKLFF. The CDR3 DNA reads TGTGCCTGGAAAGGACAGGGCAATGAAAAACTGTTTTTT.

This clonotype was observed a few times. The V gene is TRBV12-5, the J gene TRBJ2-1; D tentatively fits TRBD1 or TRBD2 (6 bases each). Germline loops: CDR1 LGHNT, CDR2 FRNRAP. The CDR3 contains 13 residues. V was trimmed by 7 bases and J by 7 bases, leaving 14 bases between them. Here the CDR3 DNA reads TGTGCTAGTGAACAGGGAGGTTGGAATGAGCAGTTCTTC. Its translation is CASEQGGWNEQFF.

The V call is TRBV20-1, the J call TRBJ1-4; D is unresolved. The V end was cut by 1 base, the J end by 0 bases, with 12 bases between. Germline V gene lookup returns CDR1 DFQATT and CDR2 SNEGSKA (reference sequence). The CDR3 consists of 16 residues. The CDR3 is CSARVSWEATNEKLFF. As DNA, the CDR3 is TGCAGTGCTAGAGTCTCCTGGGAGGCAACTAATGAAAAACTGTTTTTT.

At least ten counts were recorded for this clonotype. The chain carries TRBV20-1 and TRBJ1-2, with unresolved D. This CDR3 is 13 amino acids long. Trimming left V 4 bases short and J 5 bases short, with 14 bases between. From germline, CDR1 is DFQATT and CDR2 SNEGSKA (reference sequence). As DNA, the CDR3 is TGCAGTGCTAAAGGCAGTGCTGGATATGGCTACACCTTC. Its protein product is CSAKGSAGYGYTF.

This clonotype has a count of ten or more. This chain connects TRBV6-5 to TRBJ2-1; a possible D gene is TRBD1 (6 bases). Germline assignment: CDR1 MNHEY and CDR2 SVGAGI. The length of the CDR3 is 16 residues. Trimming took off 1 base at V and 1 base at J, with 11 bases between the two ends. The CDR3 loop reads CASSYLGATSYNEQFF. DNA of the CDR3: TGTGCCAGCAGTTACTTGGGGGCCACTTCCTACAATGAGCAGTTCTTC.

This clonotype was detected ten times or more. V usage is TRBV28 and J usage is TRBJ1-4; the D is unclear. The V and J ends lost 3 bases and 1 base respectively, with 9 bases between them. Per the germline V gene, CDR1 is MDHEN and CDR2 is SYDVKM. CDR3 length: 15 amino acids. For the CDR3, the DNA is TGTGCCAGCAGTTTTGGAACAGTAACTAATGAAAAACTGTTTTTT. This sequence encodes CASSFGTVTNEKLFF.

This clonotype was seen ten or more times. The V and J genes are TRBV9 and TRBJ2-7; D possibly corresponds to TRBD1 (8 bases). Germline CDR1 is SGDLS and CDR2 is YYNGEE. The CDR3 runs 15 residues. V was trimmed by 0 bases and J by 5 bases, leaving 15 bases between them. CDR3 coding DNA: TGTGCCAGCAGCGTAGCCGGACAGGGAGGGAACGAGCAGTACTTC. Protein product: CASSVAGQGGNEQYF. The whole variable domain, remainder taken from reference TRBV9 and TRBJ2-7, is DSGVTQTPKHLITATGQRVTLRCSPRSGDLSVYWYQQSLDQGLQFLIQYYNGEERAKGNILERFSAQQFPDLHSELNLSSLELGDSALYFCASSVAGQGGNEQYFGPGTRLTVT.

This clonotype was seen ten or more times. The CDR3 sequence is CASSPASTDTQYF. As DNA, the CDR3 is TGTGCCAGCAGTCCTGCGAGCACAGATACGCAGTATTTT. This chain uses TRBV18 with TRBJ2-3; D is uncertain. Germline assignment: CDR1 KGHSH and CDR2 LQKENI. The CDR3 has 13 amino acids. Trimming cost V 8 bases and J 0 bases, with 9 bases left between them.

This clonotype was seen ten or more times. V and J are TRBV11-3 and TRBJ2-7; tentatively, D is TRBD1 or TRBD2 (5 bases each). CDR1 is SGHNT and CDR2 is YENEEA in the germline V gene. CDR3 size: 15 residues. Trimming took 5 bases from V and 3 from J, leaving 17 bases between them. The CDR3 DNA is TGTGCCAGCAGCCAGGGACGGGGATCATTCTACGAGCAGTACTTC. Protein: CASSQGRGSFYEQYF.

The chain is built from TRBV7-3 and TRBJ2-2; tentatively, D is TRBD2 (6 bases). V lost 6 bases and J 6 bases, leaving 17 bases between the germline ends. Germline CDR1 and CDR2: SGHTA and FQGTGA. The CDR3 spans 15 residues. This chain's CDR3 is CASSLGQGGAGELFF. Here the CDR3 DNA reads TGTGCCAGCAGTCTGGGGCAGGGAGGCGCCGGGGAGCTGTTTTTT.

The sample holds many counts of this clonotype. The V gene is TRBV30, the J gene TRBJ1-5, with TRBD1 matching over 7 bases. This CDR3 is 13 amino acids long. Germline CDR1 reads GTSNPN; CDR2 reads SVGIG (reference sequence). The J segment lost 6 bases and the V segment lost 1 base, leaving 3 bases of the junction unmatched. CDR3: CAWSDRGFQPQHF. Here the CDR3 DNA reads TGTGCCTGGAGTGACAGGGGATTTCAGCCCCAGCATTTT.

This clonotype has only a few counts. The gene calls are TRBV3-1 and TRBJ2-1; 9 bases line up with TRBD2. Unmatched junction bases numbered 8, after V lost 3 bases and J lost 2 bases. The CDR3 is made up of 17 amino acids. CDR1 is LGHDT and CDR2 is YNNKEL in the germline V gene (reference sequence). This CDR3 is CASSHPAWTSAYNEQFF. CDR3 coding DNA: TGTGCCAGCAGCCACCCCGCCTGGACTAGCGCCTACAATGAGCAGTTCTTC.

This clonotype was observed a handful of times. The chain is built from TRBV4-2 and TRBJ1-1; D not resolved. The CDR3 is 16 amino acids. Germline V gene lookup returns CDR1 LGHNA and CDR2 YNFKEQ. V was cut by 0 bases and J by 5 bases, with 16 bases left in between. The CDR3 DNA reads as TGTGCCAGCAGCCAAGATGGGAACACGATGGGAACTGAAGCTTTCTTT. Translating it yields CASSQDGNTMGTEAFF.

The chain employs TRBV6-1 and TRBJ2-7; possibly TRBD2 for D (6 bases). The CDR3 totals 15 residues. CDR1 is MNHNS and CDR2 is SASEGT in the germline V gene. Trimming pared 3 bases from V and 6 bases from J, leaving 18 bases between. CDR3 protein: CASSDNEGRFGEQYF. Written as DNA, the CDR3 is TGTGCCAGCAGTGACAATGAAGGGAGGTTCGGCGAGCAGTACTTC.

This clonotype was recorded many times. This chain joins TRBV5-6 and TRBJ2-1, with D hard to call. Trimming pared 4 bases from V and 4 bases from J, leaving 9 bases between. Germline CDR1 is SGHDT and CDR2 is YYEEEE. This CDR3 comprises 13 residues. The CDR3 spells CASSRALYNEQFF. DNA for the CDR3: TGTGCCAGCAGCCGGGCCCTGTACAATGAGCAGTTCTTC.

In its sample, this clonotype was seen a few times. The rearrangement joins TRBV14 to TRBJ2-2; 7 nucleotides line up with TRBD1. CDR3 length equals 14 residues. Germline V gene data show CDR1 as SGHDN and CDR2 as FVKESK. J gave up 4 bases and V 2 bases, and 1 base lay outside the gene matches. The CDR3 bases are TGTGCCAGCAGCCAACACAGGGGCACCGGGGAGCTGTTTTTT. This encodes CASSQHRGTGELFF.

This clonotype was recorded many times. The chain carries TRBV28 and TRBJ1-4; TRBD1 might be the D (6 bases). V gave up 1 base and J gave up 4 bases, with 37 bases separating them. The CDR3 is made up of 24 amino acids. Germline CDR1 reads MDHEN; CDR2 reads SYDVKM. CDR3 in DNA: TGTGCCAGCAGTTTATATCGGGGGCCGGGCGCCCCGGACCAAACTATTACCTATAATGAAAAACTGTTTTTT. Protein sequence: CASSLYRGPGAPDQTITYNEKLFF.